This TCR beta chain came from a study of blood T cell repertoires in COVID-19. The assay was immunoSEQ multiplex PCR, and TCRdb's table has in-frame clones only and misses some. The profile shows tens of thousands of clones, around 80% of them singletons. Trimming took 5 bases from V and 3 from J, leaving 11 bases between them. Germline V lookup: CDR1 MNHEY, CDR2 SMNVEV (reference sequence). The CDR3 has 14 residues. Sequenced sample: peripheral blood. The chain has TRBV27 and TRBJ1-5; possible D gene TRBD1, 6 bases. The TCR was taken from a woman in her sixties or seventies with acute or convalescent COVID-19. The CDR3 here is CASSVTGLNQPQHF. In nucleotides, the CDR3 is TGTGCCAGCAGTGTGACAGGACTCAATCAGCCCCAGCATTTT.